The text below deals with one T cell receptor beta chain. No antigen is known for it. These data come from a study of T cell responses to AZD1222 COVID-19 vaccine. Findings and caveats of the study: As reported, nearly half of all spike-specific TCRs target variant regions that are unmutated. Repertoires were obtained only post-peak T cell response. Females made up more of the donors, who were largely white British, and clonal diversity may have come out too low. Vaccine-related CD4 TCRs covered spike, predominating at 160-218 and 743-854.

This table comes from immunoSEQ multiplex PCR, and its TCRdb copy is limited to in-frame clones, with some not included. The sample yields about 99,000 clones, 87% seen once. Trimming removed 2 bases from V and 0 bases from J, with 7 bases in between. The CDR3 extends over 14 amino acids. Germline CDR1 and CDR2: MNHNS and SASEGT. The chain links TRBV6-1 to TRBJ1-1; D gene unclear. This receptor was taken from an adult in good health. Material: peripheral blood, obtained on day 0 of AZD1222 vaccination. CDR3 in DNA: TGTGCCAGCAGTGAACCGGGAATGAACACTGAAGCTTTCTTT. Translating it yields CASSEPGMNTEAFF.